This T cell receptor beta chain was recorded in a study of blood T cells in healthy people across ages. Broader study findings: Fewer expanded clones and more diversity marked long-lived versus aged donors. Unsorted PBMCs prevented conclusive naive versus antigen-experienced comparison. Roughly linear age-related decline in beta diversity appeared, significant by age around 40.

Primers used in a second PCR of roughly 7 to 12 cycles were a sample-barcoded 5' primer and a J-beta primer mix. TCRdb re-analysed the 5' RACE reads in MiXCR, keeping a single row per CDR3 protein. The profile shows about 1.6 million distinct CDR3 sequences, around 36% of them singletons. The individuals who served as donors were healthy Caucasians living in Russia, aged about 6 to 95. CDR1 and CDR2 (germline): SQVTM, ANQGSEA. V shed 1 base, J shed 5 bases, and the junction held 10 bases outside the gene matches. The CDR3 is 15 amino acids. Regarding this clonotype: Its antigen is as yet unknown.

V gene TRBV29-1 combines with J gene TRBJ2-5; 7 bases map to TRBD2. The material sequenced was blood. This clonotype was obtained from a woman aged 25 to 39 in good health. DNA of the CDR3: TGCAGCGTTGAAGCGGGGGGTAGCGTATTGGAGACCCAGTACTTC. This gives the protein CSVEAGGSVLETQYF.